The rows below give T cell receptor beta chains drawn from one sample of a study of OX40 agonist ivuxolimab in advanced cancers. Sequencing used immunoSEQ multiplex PCR; TCRdb keeps in-frame clones, though not all of them. The sample shows tens of thousands of clones, 89% of them seen only once. The sample consisted of CD4+ or CD8+ T cells sorted from blood, taken in a trial of the OX40 agonist ivuxolimab. Every receptor here comes from an adult with an advanced solid tumor such as melanoma, head and neck, liver or kidney cancer. The CDR3 runs from the conserved cysteine through the conserved F or W. The D gene is left open where the match is weak. Part of the rows lack a size; the others show once, few, many or a class for expanded clones.

d_call	j_call	clone_size	v_call	cdr3_nt	cdr3_aa
.	TRBJ2-7	.	TRBV4-3	TGCGCCAGCAGCCAAGGGGCCCTCGACAGTTCCTACGAGCAGTACTTC	CASSQGALDSSYEQYF
TRBD2	TRBJ2-1	.	TRBV29-1	TGCAGCGGGGGACTAATCCACAATGAGCAGTTCTTC	CSGGLIHNEQFF
.	TRBJ1-3	.	TRBV9	TGTGCCAGCAGCGCCCGACAAGTGCCTTTTCGGAACACCATATATTTT	CASSARQVPFRNTIYF
.	TRBJ2-7	.	TRBV19	TGTGCCAGTAGTATTACTCCTGGGGGCTCCTACGAGCAGTACTTC	CASSITPGGSYEQYF
.	TRBJ1-3	.	TRBV9	TGTGCCAGCAGCGTAGGTCTCCGGGGCAGCTCTGGAAACACCATATATTTT	CASSVGLRGSSGNTIYF
.	TRBJ1-3	few	TRBV18	TGTGCCAGCTCAACCAGCGATACCTCTGGAAACACCATATATTTT	CASSTSDTSGNTIYF
.	TRBJ1-3	.	TRBV7-2	TGTGCCAGCAGCCCTCAACCTGCGGGCTACTCTGGAAACACCATATATTTT	CASSPQPAGYSGNTIYF
.	TRBJ1-2	.	TRBV7-9	TGTGTTGTCTGGGGGGAGGCAAGCTACACCTTC	CVVWGEASYTF
.	TRBJ2-5	.	TRBV7-2	TGTGCCAGCAGCCGGGACGAGAGGGCCCAGTACTTC	CASSRDERAQYF
.	TRBJ1-4	.	TRBV19	TGTGCCAGTAAATTTTTGGGACAATCTTCAACTAATGAAAAACTGTTTTTT	CASKFLGQSSTNEKLFF
.	TRBJ1-1	.	TRBV11-1	TGTGCCAGCAGCTCACAGGGTCGGAACACTGAAGCTTTCTTT	CASSSQGRNTEAFF
.	TRBJ1-2	few	TRBV19	TGTGCCAGTAGTATAGAGGGCAGGATCGCCGGCTACACCTTC	CASSIEGRIAGYTF
.	TRBJ1-1	.	TRBV12-2	TGTGCAAGTCGCTTACCAAGACTTAGGACAGGAGAAGCCCAGAACACTGAAGCTTTCTTT	CASRLPRLRTGEAQNTEAFF
TRBD2	TRBJ2-3	.	TRBV10-3	TGTGCCATCACCCGGACTAGCGGGAGTGTGAAGACAGATACGCAGTATTTT	CAITRTSGSVKTDTQYF
.	TRBJ2-7	.	TRBV10-3	TGTGCCATCAGTGAGGATCCCTACGAGCAGTACTTC	CAISEDPYEQYF
.	TRBJ1-1	.	TRBV6-5	TGTGCCAGCAGTTACTCAGGAGGGAATGAAGCTTTCTTT	CASSYSGGNEAFF
TRBD1	TRBJ1-5	.	TRBV30	TGTGCCTGGAGGGAAGGGGCAGGGGGCTTAGGTCAGCCCCAGCATTTT	CAWREGAGGLGQPQHF
TRBD2	TRBJ2-1	.	TRBV4-3	TGCGCCAGCAGCCTAACACTAGCGGGGGACAATGAGCAGTTCTTC	CASSLTLAGDNEQFF
.	TRBJ1-1	once	TRBV9	TGTGCCAGCAGCGATTTGACAGGGAACACTGAAGCTTTCTTT	CASSDLTGNTEAFF
TRBD2	TRBJ2-7	.	TRBV5-5	TGTGCCAGCATCCTCCTGGGAGGGTCCTACGAGCAGTACTTC	CASILLGGSYEQYF
.	TRBJ2-5	.	TRBV12-5	TGTGCTAGTGGTTTGGGCAGCCAAGAGACCCAGTACTTC	CASGLGSQETQYF
TRBD1	TRBJ2-7	.	TRBV28	TGTGCCAGCAGTTTAGGGGACAGGGCCTACGAGCAGTACTTC	CASSLGDRAYEQYF
TRBD1	TRBJ2-1	.	TRBV11-3	TGTGCCAGCAGCTTAATGCAGGGGGCTTCTGAGCAGTTCTTC	CASSLMQGASEQFF
.	TRBJ2-7	.	TRBV19	TGTGCCAGTTCCCAACGGAGTCGATCAGGCTACGAGCAGTACTTC	CASSQRSRSGYEQYF
.	TRBJ2-1	once	TRBV7-3	TGTGCCAGCAGCTTAAGGGGGAGCTCCTACAATGAGCAGTTCTTC	CASSLRGSSYNEQFF
.	TRBJ1-5	.	TRBV28	TGTGCCAGCAGTTTACCACTTAGCAATCAGCCCCAGCATTTT	CASSLPLSNQPQHF
.	TRBJ2-7	few	TRBV7-3	TGTGCCAGCAGCTTAGAAGGGGTAATGGGCGAGCAGTACTTC	CASSLEGVMGEQYF
.	TRBJ2-7	.	TRBV19	TGTGCCAGTAGTGTGGGGGCCTCCTACGAGCAGTACTTC	CASSVGASYEQYF